This is a list of T cell receptor beta chains from one sample in a study of blood T cell repertoires in COVID-19. TCRdb keeps only in-frame clones here, not all; method: immunoSEQ multiplex PCR. The sample holds roughly 140,000 clones, about 86% seen once. The sample was peripheral blood. Source of these receptors: a man aged 70-80 years with acute or convalescent COVID-19. Both conserved end residues are part of each CDR3. A D gene is named only where the DNA matches it firmly. Clone size is not always given. Where it is, it says once, few, many or a class for expanded clones.

TRBV7-9,.,.,TRBJ2-1,TGTGCCAGCAGCTTAAGACTAGTCAGATCCGCCAATGAGCAGTTCTTC,CASSLRLVRSANEQFF
TRBV6-5,few,TRBD1,TRBJ2-7,TGTGCCAGCAGTTACTTCGGGACAGGGGGCGACGAGCAGTACTTC,CASSYFGTGGDEQYF
TRBV20-1,.,TRBD2,TRBJ2-1,TGCAGTGCTAGCCCCGGGACTAGGGCGTTCTTC,CSASPGTRAFF
TRBV6-1,.,.,TRBJ1-4,TGTGCCAGCAGTGAATCCCCGGGAGCAACTAATGAAAAACTGTTTTTT,CASSESPGATNEKLFF
TRBV11-1,.,TRBD1,TRBJ2-2,TGTGCCAGCAGTCGGACAGGCGGCGGGGAGCTGTTTTTT,CASSRTGGGELFF
TRBV28,once,TRBD1,TRBJ2-3,TGTGCCAGCGGGTTACAGGGGGGACCAGATACGCAGTATTTT,CASGLQGGPDTQYF
TRBV19,.,.,TRBJ2-5,TGTGCCAGTAGTATCAGGAGGGAACCAGAGACCCAGTACTTC,CASSIRREPETQYF
TRBV27,.,.,TRBJ1-1,TGTGCCAGCAGTTTAGGGACAAACACTGAAGCTTTCTTT,CASSLGTNTEAFF
TRBV14,.,TRBD1,TRBJ2-2,TGTGCCAGCAGCCATCTACAGGGGTCCACCGGGGAGCTGTTTTTT,CASSHLQGSTGELFF
TRBV5-8,.,TRBD1,TRBJ2-7,TGTGCCAGCAGCTCCTACAGGGGGTCCTACGAGCAGTACTTC,CASSSYRGSYEQYF
TRBV7-9,.,TRBD2,TRBJ2-2,TGTGCCAGCGGGTCTAGCGGATACACCGGGGAGCTGTTTTTT,CASGSSGYTGELFF
TRBV5-1,.,TRBD1,TRBJ1-4,TGCGCCAGCAGCTTGGCGACAGGGGGATGGGATGAAAAACTGTTTTTT,CASSLATGGWDEKLFF
TRBV10-3,few,.,TRBJ1-2,TGTGCCATCAGTGAGAGGGGACACGGCTACACCTTC,CAISERGHGYTF
TRBV5-6,.,TRBD1,TRBJ1-5,TGTGCCAGCAGCTCCAACCGCGACAGGGGTGGGAGCAATCAGCCCCAGCATTTT,CASSSNRDRGGSNQPQHF
TRBV6-2/TRBV6-3,.,.,TRBJ2-5,TGTGCCAGCAGTTACTTCAGGGGAGAGACCCAGTACTTC,CASSYFRGETQYF
TRBV30,.,.,TRBJ2-1,TGTGCCTGGAGTGCGGGGGAAACGGTCTACAATGAGCAGTTCTTC,CAWSAGETVYNEQFF
TRBV12-3/TRBV12-4,once,.,TRBJ2-2,TGTGCCAGCACCCGGTATAGCACCGGGGAGCTGTTTTTT,CASTRYSTGELFF
TRBV30,once,.,TRBJ1-4,TGTGCCTGCAGAGACAGAGCTAATGAAAAACTGTTTTTT,CACRDRANEKLFF
TRBV28,.,TRBD1,TRBJ2-3,TGTGCCAGCAGTACACTACAGGGGATAGATACGCAGTATTTT,CASSTLQGIDTQYF
TRBV7-9,.,TRBD2,TRBJ2-3,TGTGCCAGCAGTTCTCGGACTAGCGGAGGCCCCGATACGCAGTATTTT,CASSSRTSGGPDTQYF
TRBV19,.,TRBD1,TRBJ2-1,TGTGCCAGTAGTAAGAGACAGGGGGCGAGATACAATGAGCAGTTCTTC,CASSKRQGARYNEQFF
TRBV3-1/TRBV3-2,.,TRBD2,TRBJ2-5,TGTGCCAGCAGCCTTGGCGGGAGGGCCGATCAAGAGACCCAGTACTTC,CASSLGGRADQETQYF
TRBV5-1,few,.,TRBJ1-4,TGCGCCAGCAGCTTGGGCGGGGGGACTAATGAAAAACTGTTTTTT,CASSLGGGTNEKLFF
TRBV10-3,once,.,TRBJ2-3,TGTGCCATCAGTGAGACGCAAAGGGGAACAGATCAGTATTTT,CAISETQRGTDQYF
TRBV27,.,TRBD1,TRBJ2-7,TGTGCCAGCAGTCTCCAGGGGGCGTACGAGCAGTACTTC,CASSLQGAYEQYF
TRBV6-6,.,.,TRBJ1-5,TGTGCCAGCAGTTTGTACAGGGAGGGTCAGCCCCAGCATTTT,CASSLYREGQPQHF
TRBV20-1,.,.,TRBJ2-7,TGCAGTGCTAGCCGAGGGGGAGAGCAGTACTTC,CSASRGGEQYF
TRBV2,.,TRBD2,TRBJ2-1,TGTGCCAGTTCCGGGACCCGGGGGGTCAATGAGCAGTTCTTC,CASSGTRGVNEQFF
TRBV28,.,TRBD2,TRBJ2-1,TGTGCCAGCAGTTCTAGCGGGATTGTGAGGAATGAGCAGTTCTTC,CASSSSGIVRNEQFF
TRBV6-5,.,.,TRBJ2-5,TGTGCCAGTCAAAGCTCGGGGGAAGAGACCCAGTACTTC,CASQSSGEETQYF
TRBV5-1,.,TRBD2,TRBJ2-3,TGCGCCAGCAGCTTGGCGGGGGGGAGCACAGATACGCAGTATTTT,CASSLAGGSTDTQYF
TRBV5-4,.,TRBD1,TRBJ2-1,TGTGCCAGCAGCTTCGGGACAGCATCCTACAATGAGCAGTTCTTC,CASSFGTASYNEQFF
TRBV19,once,TRBD1,TRBJ2-2,TGTGCCAGTAGTATAGAAGTAATGACAGGGTCTGGCGGGGAGCTGTTTTTT,CASSIEVMTGSGGELFF
TRBV6-2/TRBV6-3,.,.,TRBJ2-7,TGTGCCAGCAGCCAGGGACTCATGAGCTCCTACGAGCAGTACTTC,CASSQGLMSSYEQYF
TRBV27,.,TRBD1,TRBJ1-1,TGTGCCAGCAGTTTCGGGACAGGGAGGAAAACTGAAGCTTTCTTT,CASSFGTGRKTEAFF
TRBV5-1,.,.,TRBJ2-5,TGCGCCAGCAGCTTGACTAGCCAAGAGACCCAGTACTTC,CASSLTSQETQYF
TRBV15,.,TRBD1,TRBJ1-5,TGTGCCACCAGCAGAGATAGGGACAGGGGGTTGCCCCAGCATTTT,CATSRDRDRGLPQHF
TRBV10-1,.,TRBD1,TRBJ2-6,TGCGCCAGCAGTCCCTTTTGGGACAGCTACTCTGGGGCCAACGTCCTGACTTTC,CASSPFWDSYSGANVLTF
TRBV2,.,.,TRBJ2-7,TGTGCCAGCGCGGGGAACGAGCAGTACTTC,CASAGNEQYF
TRBV7-3,.,.,TRBJ2-7,TGTGCCAGCAGTGCAACGGGCGGGGCCTACGAGCAGTACTTC,CASSATGGAYEQYF
TRBV18,once,TRBD2,TRBJ2-2,TGTGCCAGCTCACCCCCTAGCGGGAGATTTGCGAACACCGGGGAGCTGTTTTTT,CASSPPSGRFANTGELFF
TRBV28,few,.,TRBJ2-7,TGTGCCAGCAGTTTGACAGCTACACTCTCCTACGAGCAGTACTTC,CASSLTATLSYEQYF
TRBV27,.,TRBD1,TRBJ2-3,TGTGCCAGCAGTCTTCATCGGACAGGGAAGTTTAAAGATACGCAGTATTTT,CASSLHRTGKFKDTQYF
TRBV28,.,TRBD2,TRBJ2-5,TGTGCCAGCAGTTTGGTAGCGGGTGGGAAAGAGACCCAGTACTTC,CASSLVAGGKETQYF
TRBV28,.,.,TRBJ2-1,TGTGCCAGCAGTTTAGCGGGAAAGGCCTACAATGAGCAGTTCTTC,CASSLAGKAYNEQFF
TRBV19,.,.,TRBJ1-1,TGTGCCAGTAGTATAGAGATGGGGCAGAGTACTGAAGCTTTCTTT,CASSIEMGQSTEAFF
TRBV28,.,TRBD2,TRBJ2-7,TGTGCCAGCAGTTTACTAGCGGGTGACTCCTACGAGCAGTACTTC,CASSLLAGDSYEQYF
TRBV4-2,.,.,TRBJ2-7,TGTGCCAGCAGCCAAGACGGGCAGGGGAGTTACGAGCAGTACTTC,CASSQDGQGSYEQYF